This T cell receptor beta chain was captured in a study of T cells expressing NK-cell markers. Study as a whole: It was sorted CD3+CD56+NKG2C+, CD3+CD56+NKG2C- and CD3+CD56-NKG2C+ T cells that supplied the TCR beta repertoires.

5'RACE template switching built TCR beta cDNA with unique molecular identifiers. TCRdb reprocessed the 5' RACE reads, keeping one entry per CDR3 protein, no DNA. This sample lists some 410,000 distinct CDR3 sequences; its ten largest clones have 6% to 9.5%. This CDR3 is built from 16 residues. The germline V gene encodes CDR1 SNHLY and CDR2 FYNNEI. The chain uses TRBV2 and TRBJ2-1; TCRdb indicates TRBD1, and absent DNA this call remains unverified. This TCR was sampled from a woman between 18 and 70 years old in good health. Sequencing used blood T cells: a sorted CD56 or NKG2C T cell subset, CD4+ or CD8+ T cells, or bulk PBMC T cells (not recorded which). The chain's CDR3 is CASSRSGTGGSYEQFF. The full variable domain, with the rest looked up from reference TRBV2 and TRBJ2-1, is EPEVTQTPSHQVTQMGQEVILRCVPISNHLYFYWYRQILGQKVEFLVSFYNNEISEKSEIFDDQFSVERPDGSNFTLKIRSTKLEDSAMYFCASSRSGTGGSYEQFFGPGTRLTVL.